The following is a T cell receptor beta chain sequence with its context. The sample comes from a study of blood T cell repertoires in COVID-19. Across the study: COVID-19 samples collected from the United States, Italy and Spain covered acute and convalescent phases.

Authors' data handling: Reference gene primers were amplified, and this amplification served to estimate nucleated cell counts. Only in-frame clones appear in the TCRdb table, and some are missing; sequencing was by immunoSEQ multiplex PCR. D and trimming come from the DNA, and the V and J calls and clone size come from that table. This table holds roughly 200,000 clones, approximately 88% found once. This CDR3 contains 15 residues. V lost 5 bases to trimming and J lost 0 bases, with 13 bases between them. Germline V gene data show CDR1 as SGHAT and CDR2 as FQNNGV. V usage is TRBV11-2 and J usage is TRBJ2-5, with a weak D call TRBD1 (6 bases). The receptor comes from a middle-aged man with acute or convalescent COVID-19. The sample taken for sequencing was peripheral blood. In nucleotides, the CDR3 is TGTGCCAGCAGCGCGGCGGACAGATACCAAGAGACCCAGTACTTC. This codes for CASSAADRYQETQYF.